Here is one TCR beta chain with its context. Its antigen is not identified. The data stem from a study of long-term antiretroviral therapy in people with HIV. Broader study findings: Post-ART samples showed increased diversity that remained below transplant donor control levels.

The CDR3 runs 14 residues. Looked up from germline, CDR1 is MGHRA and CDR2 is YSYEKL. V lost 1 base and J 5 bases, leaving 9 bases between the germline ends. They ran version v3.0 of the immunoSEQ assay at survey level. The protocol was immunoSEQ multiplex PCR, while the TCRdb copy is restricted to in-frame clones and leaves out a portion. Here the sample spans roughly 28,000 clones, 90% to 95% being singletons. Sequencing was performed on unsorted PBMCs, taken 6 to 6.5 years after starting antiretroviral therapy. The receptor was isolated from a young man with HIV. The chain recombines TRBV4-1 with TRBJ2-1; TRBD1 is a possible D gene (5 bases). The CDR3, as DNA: TGCGCCAGCAGCCAAGTACAGGTTGACAATGAGCAGTTCTTC. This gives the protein CASSQVQVDNEQFF.